A single sample gave rise to the 2 T cell receptor beta chains below, sequenced in a study of neurological immune-mediated disorders. TCRdb fed the 5' RACE reads into MiXCR, producing one record per CDR3 protein. This table holds 50,000 to 55,000 distinct CDR3 sequences, roughly 3.8% found once. Specimen: PBMCs. Receptors were obtained from a man between 60 and 70 years old with multiple sclerosis.

At least ten counts were recorded for this clonotype. This rearrangement joins TRBV5-1 to TRBJ1-1; D is ambiguous. Germline V gives CDR1 SGHRS, CDR2 YFSETQ. Trimming left V 0 bases short and J 3 bases short, with 12 bases between. This CDR3 has 15 amino acids. The DNA of the CDR3 is TGCGCCAGCAGCTTGGCCGGAGGTAGGGACACTGAAGCTTTCTTT. Its protein is CASSLAGGRDTEAFF.

This clonotype has at least ten counts. CDR3 in DNA: TGCGCCAGCAGCTTGCGGGGAGTCTATGGCTACACCTTC. This gives the protein CASSLRGVYGYTF. The V and J genes are TRBV5-1 and TRBJ1-2, with D hard to call. The germline V gene encodes CDR1 SGHRS and CDR2 YFSETQ. Trimming took off 1 base at V and 4 bases at J, with 8 bases between the two ends. This CDR3 contains 13 residues.